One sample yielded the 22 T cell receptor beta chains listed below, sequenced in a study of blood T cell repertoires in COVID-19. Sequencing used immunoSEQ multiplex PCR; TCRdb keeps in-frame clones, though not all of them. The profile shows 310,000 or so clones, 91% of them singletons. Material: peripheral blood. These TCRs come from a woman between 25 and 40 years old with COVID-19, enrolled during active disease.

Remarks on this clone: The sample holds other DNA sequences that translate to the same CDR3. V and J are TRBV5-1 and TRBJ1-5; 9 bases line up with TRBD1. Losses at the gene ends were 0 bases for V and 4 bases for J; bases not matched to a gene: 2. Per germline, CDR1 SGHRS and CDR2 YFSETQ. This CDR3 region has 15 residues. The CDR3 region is CASSLAGQGNQPQHF. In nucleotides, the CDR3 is TGCGCCAGCAGCTTGGCCGGACAGGGGAATCAGCCCCAGCATTTT.

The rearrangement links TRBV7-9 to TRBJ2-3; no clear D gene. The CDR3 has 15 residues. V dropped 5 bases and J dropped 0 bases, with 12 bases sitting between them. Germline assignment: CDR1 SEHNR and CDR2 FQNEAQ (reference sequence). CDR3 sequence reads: CASSTPTTSTDTQYF. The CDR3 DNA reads TGTGCCAGCAGCACCCCCACGACTAGCACAGATACGCAGTATTTT. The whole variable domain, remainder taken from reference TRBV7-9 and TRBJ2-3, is DTGVSQNPRHKITKRGQNVTFRCDPISEHNRLYWYRQTLGQGPEFLTYFQNEAQLEKSRLLSDRFSAERPKGSFSTLEIQRTEQGDSAMYLCASSTPTTSTDTQYFGPGTRLTVL.

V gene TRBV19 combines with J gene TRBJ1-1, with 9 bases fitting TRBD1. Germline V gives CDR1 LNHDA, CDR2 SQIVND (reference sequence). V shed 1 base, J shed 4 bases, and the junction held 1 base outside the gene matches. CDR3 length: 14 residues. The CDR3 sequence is CASSIGGQGTEAFF. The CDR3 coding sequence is TGTGCCAGTAGTATAGGGGGACAGGGCACTGAAGCTTTCTTT.

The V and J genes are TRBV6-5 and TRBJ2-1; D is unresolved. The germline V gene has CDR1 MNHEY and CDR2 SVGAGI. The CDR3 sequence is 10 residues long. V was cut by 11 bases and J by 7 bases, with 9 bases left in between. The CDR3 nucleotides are TGTGCCGTAAATAGTAATGAGCAGTTCTTC. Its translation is CAVNSNEQFF.

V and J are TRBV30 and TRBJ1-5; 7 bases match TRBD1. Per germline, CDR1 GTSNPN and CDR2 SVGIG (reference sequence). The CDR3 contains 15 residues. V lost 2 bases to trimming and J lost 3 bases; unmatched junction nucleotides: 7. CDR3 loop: CAWSTGTVLNQPQHF. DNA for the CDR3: TGTGCCTGGAGTACCGGGACAGTACTCAATCAGCCCCAGCATTTT.

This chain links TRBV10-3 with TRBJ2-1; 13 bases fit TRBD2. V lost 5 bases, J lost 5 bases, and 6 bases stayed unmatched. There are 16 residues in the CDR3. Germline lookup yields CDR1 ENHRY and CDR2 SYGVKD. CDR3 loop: CAISTIGTSGNNEQFF. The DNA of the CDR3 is TGTGCCATCAGTACTATAGGGACTAGCGGGAACAATGAGCAGTTCTTC.

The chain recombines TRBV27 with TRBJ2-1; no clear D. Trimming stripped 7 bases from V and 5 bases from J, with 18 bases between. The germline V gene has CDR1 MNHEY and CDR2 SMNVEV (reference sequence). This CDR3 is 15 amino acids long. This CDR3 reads CASNRGEAGDNEQFF. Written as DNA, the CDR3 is TGTGCCAGCAACCGCGGAGAGGCCGGCGACAATGAGCAGTTCTTC.

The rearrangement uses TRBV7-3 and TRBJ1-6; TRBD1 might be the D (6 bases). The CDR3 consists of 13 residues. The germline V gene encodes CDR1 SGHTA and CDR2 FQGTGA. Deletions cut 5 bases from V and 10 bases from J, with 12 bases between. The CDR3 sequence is CASSLHRESPLHF. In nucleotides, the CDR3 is TGTGCCAGCAGCCTACACAGGGAGTCACCCCTCCACTTT.

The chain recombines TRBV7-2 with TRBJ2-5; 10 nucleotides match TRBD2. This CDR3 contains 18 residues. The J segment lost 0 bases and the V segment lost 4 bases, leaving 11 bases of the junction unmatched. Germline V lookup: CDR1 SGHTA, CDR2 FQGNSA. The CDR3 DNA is TGTGCCAGCAGCTCAATTAGCGGGAGGCTCAGGTACCAAGAGACCCAGTACTTC. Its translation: CASSSISGRLRYQETQYF.

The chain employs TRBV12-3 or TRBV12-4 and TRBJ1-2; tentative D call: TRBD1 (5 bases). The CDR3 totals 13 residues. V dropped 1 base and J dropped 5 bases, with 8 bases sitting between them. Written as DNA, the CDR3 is TGTGCCAGCAGTTTAGGGGGCGCTTATGGCTACACCTTC. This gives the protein CASSLGGAYGYTF.

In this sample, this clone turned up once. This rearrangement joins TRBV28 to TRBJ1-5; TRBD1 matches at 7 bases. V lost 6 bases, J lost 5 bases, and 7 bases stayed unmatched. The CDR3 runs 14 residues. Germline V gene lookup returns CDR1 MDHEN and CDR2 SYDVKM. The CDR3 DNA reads TGTGCCAGCAGCCGTGGGACAGTTTATCAGCCCCAGCATTTT. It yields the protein CASSRGTVYQPQHF.

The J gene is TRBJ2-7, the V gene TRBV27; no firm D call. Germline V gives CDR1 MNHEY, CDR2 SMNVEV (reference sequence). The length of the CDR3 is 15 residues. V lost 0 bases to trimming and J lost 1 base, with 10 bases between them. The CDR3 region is CASSLSYTGSYEQYF. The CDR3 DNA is TGTGCCAGCAGTTTATCCTACACGGGTTCCTACGAGCAGTACTTC.

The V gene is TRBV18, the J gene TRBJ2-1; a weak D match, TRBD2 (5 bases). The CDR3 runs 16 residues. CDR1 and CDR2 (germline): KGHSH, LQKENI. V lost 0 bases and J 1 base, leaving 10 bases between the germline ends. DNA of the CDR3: TGTGCCAGCTCACCACCGGAGGAGATTTCCTACAATGAGCAGTTCTTC. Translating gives CASSPPEEISYNEQFF. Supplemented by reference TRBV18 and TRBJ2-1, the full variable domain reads NAGVMQNPRHLVRRRGQEARLRCSPMKGHSHVYWYRQLPEEGLKFMVYLQKENIIDESGMPKERFSAEFPKEGPSILRIQQVVRGDSAAYFCASSPPEEISYNEQFFGPGTRLTVL.

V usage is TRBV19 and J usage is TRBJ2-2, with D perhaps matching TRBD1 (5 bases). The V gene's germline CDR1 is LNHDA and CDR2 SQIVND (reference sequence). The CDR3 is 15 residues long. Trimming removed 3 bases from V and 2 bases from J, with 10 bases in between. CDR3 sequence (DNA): TGTGCCAGTAGTATGTGGCAGGGTAACACCGGGGAGCTGTTTTTT. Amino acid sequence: CASSMWQGNTGELFF.

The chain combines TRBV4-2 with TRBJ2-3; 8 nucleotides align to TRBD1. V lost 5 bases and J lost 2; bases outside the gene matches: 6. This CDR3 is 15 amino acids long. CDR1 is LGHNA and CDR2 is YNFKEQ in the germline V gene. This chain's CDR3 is CASSSYRGNTDTQYF. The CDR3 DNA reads TGTGCCAGCAGCTCTTACAGGGGGAACACAGATACGCAGTATTTT.

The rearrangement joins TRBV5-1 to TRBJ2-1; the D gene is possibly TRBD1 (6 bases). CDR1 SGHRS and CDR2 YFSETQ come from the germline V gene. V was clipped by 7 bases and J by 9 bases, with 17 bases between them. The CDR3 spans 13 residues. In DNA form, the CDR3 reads TGCGCCAGCGGCCGGGACAATTCAGGTGAGCAGTTCTTC. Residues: CASGRDNSGEQFF.

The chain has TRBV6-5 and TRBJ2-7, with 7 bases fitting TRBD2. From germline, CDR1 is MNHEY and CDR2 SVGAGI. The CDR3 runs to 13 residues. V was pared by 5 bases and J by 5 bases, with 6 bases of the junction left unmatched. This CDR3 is CASSRRGIHEQYF. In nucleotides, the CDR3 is TGTGCCAGCAGTCGGCGGGGGATTCACGAGCAGTACTTC.

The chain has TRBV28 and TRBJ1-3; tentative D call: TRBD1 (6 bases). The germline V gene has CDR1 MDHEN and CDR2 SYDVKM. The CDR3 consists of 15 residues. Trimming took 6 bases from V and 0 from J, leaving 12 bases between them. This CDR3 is CASSQGQFSGNTIYF. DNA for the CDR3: TGTGCCAGCAGCCAGGGACAATTCTCTGGAAACACCATATATTTT.

CDR3 loop: CASSPGQSSYNEQFF. In DNA, the CDR3 is TGTGCCAGCTCACCCGGACAGAGCTCCTACAATGAGCAGTTCTTC. The chain recombines TRBV18 with TRBJ2-1, with a tentative D call TRBD1 (6 bases). The CDR3 runs to 15 residues. V was cut by 3 bases and J by 0 bases, with 9 bases left in between. Germline V gene data show CDR1 as KGHSH and CDR2 as LQKENI.

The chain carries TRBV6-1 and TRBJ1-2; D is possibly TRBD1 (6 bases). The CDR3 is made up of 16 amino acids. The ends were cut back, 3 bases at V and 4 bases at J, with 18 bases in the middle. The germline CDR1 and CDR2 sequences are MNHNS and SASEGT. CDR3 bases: TGTGCCAGCAGTGACGGGTTGGGGGGGGCGGGCTATGGCTACACCTTC. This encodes CASSDGLGGAGYGYTF.

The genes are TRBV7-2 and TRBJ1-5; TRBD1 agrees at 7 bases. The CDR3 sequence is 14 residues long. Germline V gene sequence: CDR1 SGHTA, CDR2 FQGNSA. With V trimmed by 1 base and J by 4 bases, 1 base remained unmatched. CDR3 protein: CASSLEGANQPQHF. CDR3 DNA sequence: TGTGCCAGCAGCTTAGAGGGGGCAAATCAGCCCCAGCATTTT.

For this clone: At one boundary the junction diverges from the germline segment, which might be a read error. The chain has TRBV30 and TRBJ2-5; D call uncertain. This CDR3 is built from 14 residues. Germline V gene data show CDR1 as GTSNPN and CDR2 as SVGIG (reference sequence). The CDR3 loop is CAWSVYSFQETKYF. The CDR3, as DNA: TGTGCCTGGAGTGTATACAGCTTCCAAGAGACCAAGTACTTC.